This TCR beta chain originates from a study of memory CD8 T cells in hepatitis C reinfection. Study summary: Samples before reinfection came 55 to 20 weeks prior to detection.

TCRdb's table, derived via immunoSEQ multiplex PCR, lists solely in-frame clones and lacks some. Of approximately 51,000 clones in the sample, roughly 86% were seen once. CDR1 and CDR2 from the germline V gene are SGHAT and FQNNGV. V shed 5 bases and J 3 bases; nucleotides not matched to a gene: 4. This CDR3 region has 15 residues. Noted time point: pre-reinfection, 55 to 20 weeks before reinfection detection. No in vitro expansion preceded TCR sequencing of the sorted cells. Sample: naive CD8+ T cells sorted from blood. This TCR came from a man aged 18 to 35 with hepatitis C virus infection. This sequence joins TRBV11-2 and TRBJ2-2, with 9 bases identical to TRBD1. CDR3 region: CASSPGQGYTGELFF. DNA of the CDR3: TGTGCCAGCAGCCCGGGACAGGGATACACCGGGGAGCTGTTTTTT.